The next 24 T cell receptor beta chains were all read from a single sample in a study of blood T cell repertoires in COVID-19. Using immunoSEQ multiplex PCR, the repertoire was profiled, and TCRdb retains in-frame clones only, with some absent. Of over 200,000 clones in the sample, approximately 89% were seen once. The sample comprised PBMCs or T cells enriched from blood (not recorded which). All receptors come from a woman aged 30 to 39 who had been exposed to COVID-19.

The CDR3 coding sequence is TGCAGCGTCCTTACTATCGACAGCGAAGCTTTCTTT. Amino acid sequence: CSVLTIDSEAFF. This chain connects TRBV29-1 to TRBJ1-1, with D maybe TRBD1 (5 bases). Trimming stripped 6 bases from V and 8 bases from J, with 16 bases between. Germline CDR1 reads SQVTM; CDR2 reads ANQGSEA. This CDR3 has 12 residues.

V is TRBV6-5 and J is TRBJ1-2; tentatively, D is TRBD1 (5 bases). This CDR3 contains 13 residues. Germline assignment: CDR1 MNHEY and CDR2 SVGAGI. The V gene lost 0 bases and the J gene lost 9 bases, with 11 bases spanning the gap. The CDR3 coding sequence is TGTGCCAGCAGTTACTCGGCAGGGTTGCGCTACACCTTC. Its translation: CASSYSAGLRYTF.

The chain couples TRBV10-1 to TRBJ1-3; the D gene is possibly TRBD1 (5 bases). Trimming took off 6 bases at V and 5 bases at J, with 14 bases between the two ends. Germline CDR1 reads WNHNN; CDR2 reads SYGVQD (reference sequence). This CDR3 is 14 amino acids long. Here the CDR3 reads CASSEDTTRNTIYF. CDR3 nucleotides: TGCGCCAGCAGCGAGGACACAACCCGAAACACCATATATTTT.

This chain joins TRBV12-5 and TRBJ2-2; D gene ambiguous. The germline gives CDR1 LGHNT, CDR2 FRNRAP. The ends were cut back, 8 bases at V and 7 bases at J, with 11 bases in the middle. This CDR3 has 12 residues. This CDR3 reads CASLEVIGELFF. As DNA, the CDR3 is TGTGCTAGTCTAGAGGTTATCGGGGAGCTGTTTTTT.

This chain links TRBV6-1 with TRBJ1-2, with 8 bases lining up with TRBD1. The CDR3 loop spans 16 amino acids. J gave up 7 bases and V 1 base, and 11 bases lay outside the gene matches. Germline CDR1 reads MNHNS; CDR2 reads SASEGT. This chain's CDR3 is CASSEGRGRKSGGYTF. The CDR3 DNA reads TGTGCCAGCAGTGAAGGCAGGGGGCGAAAGAGTGGTGGCTACACCTTC.

J is TRBJ2-1 and V is TRBV4-1, with TRBD2 identical over 8 bases. CDR3 length: 17 amino acids. Germline V lookup: CDR1 MGHRA, CDR2 YSYEKL. Unmatched junction bases numbered 21, after V lost 8 bases and J lost 9 bases. CDR3 residues: CASRFLLAGSRGGEQFF. In DNA, the CDR3 is TGCGCCAGCCGATTTCTGTTAGCGGGATCGAGGGGGGGTGAGCAGTTCTTC.

The V call is TRBV5-1, the J call TRBJ2-1, with TRBD2 matching 11 bases. The CDR3 consists of 16 residues. Germline V CDR1 and CDR2: SGHRS, YFSETQ. Trimming removed 4 bases from V and 5 bases from J; junction bases left unmatched: 8. CDR3 in amino acids: CASSRSGTSGNNEQFF. CDR3 coding DNA: TGCGCCAGCAGCCGTTCCGGGACTAGCGGAAACAATGAGCAGTTCTTC. Combining the CDR3 with reference TRBV5-1 and TRBJ2-1 gives the whole variable domain KAGVTQTPRYLIKTRGQQVTLSCSPISGHRSVSWYQQTPGQGLQFLFEYFSETQRNKGNFPGRFSGRQFSNSRSEMNVSTLELGDSALYLCASSRSGTSGNNEQFFGPGTRLTVL.

The chain is built from TRBV5-1 and TRBJ1-1; 7 nucleotides line up with TRBD1. In germline, CDR1 is SGHRS, CDR2 YFSETQ. Trimming at V came to 1 base and at J to 3 bases, leaving 3 bases not matched to a gene. The CDR3 is made up of 14 amino acids. CDR3 protein: CASSLTGTDTEAFF. DNA for the CDR3: TGCGCCAGCAGCTTGACTGGGACAGACACTGAAGCTTTCTTT.

In nucleotides, the CDR3 is TGTGCCAGCAGTGAACGATGGGGGGGCTATGGCTACACCTTC. Translation gives CASSERWGGYGYTF. This sequence joins TRBV6-1 and TRBJ1-2; tentatively, D is TRBD1 (5 bases). V lost 2 bases, J lost 4 bases, and 11 bases lay in between. This CDR3 spans 14 amino acids. The germline CDR1 and CDR2 sequences are MNHNS and SASEGT.

V is TRBV3-1 (or the pseudogene TRBV3-2) and J is TRBJ1-2, with 9 nucleotides matching TRBD1. The CDR3 consists of 18 residues. CDR1 and CDR2 (germline): LGHDT, YNNKEL (reference sequence). Trimming at V came to 4 bases and at J to 7 bases, leaving 19 bases not matched to a gene. For the CDR3, the DNA is TGTGCCAGCAGCCCCAAATATCTCTGGTCCCGGGACAGGGTTGGCTACACCTTC. This translates into CASSPKYLWSRDRVGYTF.

The rearrangement links TRBV7-6 to TRBJ1-4; a possible D gene is TRBD1 (6 bases). Germline V gene sequence: CDR1 SGHVS, CDR2 FNYEAQ. Trimming cost V 2 bases and J 3 bases, with 10 bases left between them. The length of the CDR3 is 15 residues. The CDR3 sequence is CASSLTDSSNEKLFF. The CDR3 DNA follows: TGTGCCAGCAGCTTAACGGACAGCTCTAATGAAAAACTGTTTTTT.

V gene TRBV2 combines with J gene TRBJ1-2; tentatively, D is TRBD1 (5 bases). Germline CDR1 and CDR2: SNHLY and FYNNEI. Trimming stripped 3 bases from V and 5 bases from J, with 10 bases between. The CDR3 extends over 13 amino acids. The CDR3 DNA reads as TGTGCCAGCAGTGAGACAGCGTATTATGGCTACACCTTC. Translating it yields CASSETAYYGYTF.

The chain joins TRBV28 to TRBJ1-5; 7 bases match TRBD1. Germline lookup yields CDR1 MDHEN and CDR2 SYDVKM. V lost 4 bases and J lost 6; bases outside the gene matches: 9. The CDR3 spans 15 residues. CDR3 amino acids: CASSSHSGTAQPQHF. CDR3 in DNA: TGTGCCAGCAGTTCCCACTCCGGGACAGCTCAGCCCCAGCATTTT.

This chain links TRBV7-9 with TRBJ2-5; maybe TRBD1 (6 bases). Deletions cut 5 bases from V and 2 bases from J, with 15 bases between. The CDR3 is made up of 15 amino acids. Germline V gene lookup returns CDR1 SEHNR and CDR2 FQNEAQ (reference sequence). CDR3 sequence (DNA): TGTGCCAGCAGCCCCGCAGGGGCCTCGCAAGAGACCCAGTACTTC. It specifies CASSPAGASQETQYF.

This sequence joins TRBV19 and TRBJ1-1, with 10 bases matching TRBD1. The CDR3 spans 14 residues. The junction had 6 bases not matched to a gene; V was cut back by 6 bases and J by 5 bases. The germline V gene has CDR1 LNHDA and CDR2 SQIVND (reference sequence). CDR3 DNA: TGTGCCAGTAGCGAGACAGGGGGCAGGACTGAAGCTTTCTTT. Residues: CASSETGGRTEAFF.

As to this clone: At one end, the junction sequence differs from germline, possibly due to a read error. J is TRBJ1-5 and V is TRBV28, with D perhaps matching TRBD1 (6 bases). This CDR3 spans 14 amino acids. Looked up from germline, CDR1 is MDHEN and CDR2 is SYDVKM. The CDR3 reads CASSRTDSTQPQHF. Written as DNA, the CDR3 is TGTGCCAGCAGTCGGACGGACAGCACTCAGCCCCAGCATTTT. Supplemented by reference TRBV28 and TRBJ1-5, the full variable domain reads DVKVTQSSRYLVKRTGEKVFLECVQDMDHENMFWYRQDPGLGLRLIYFSYDVKMKEKGDIPEGYSVSREKKERFSLILESASTNQTSMYLCASSRTDSTQPQHFGDGTRLSIL.

The chain joins TRBV15 to TRBJ2-7; 9 positions match TRBD2. Germline CDR1 is LNHNV and CDR2 is YYDKDF (reference sequence). V was clipped by 0 bases and J by 2 bases; unmatched bases: 5. This CDR3 is built from 16 residues. The CDR3 sequence: CATSRDYAGGAYEQYF. The CDR3 region has the DNA TGTGCCACCAGCAGAGATTACGCGGGAGGGGCCTACGAGCAGTACTTC.

Written as DNA, the CDR3 is TGTGCCACCAGCAGAGAGACAGGGCTCTCTGGGGCCAACGTCCTGACTTTC. Translating gives CATSRETGLSGANVLTF. The J gene is TRBJ2-6, the V gene TRBV15; 7 positions match TRBD1. V lost 0 bases and J lost 0; bases outside the gene matches: 2. The CDR3 covers 17 residues. Germline loops: CDR1 LNHNV, CDR2 YYDKDF (reference sequence).

The chain uses TRBV11-3 and TRBJ1-1; 7 bases fit TRBD1. This CDR3 comprises 15 residues. The ends lost 1 base at V and 4 bases at J; junction bases unmatched: 6. CDR1 is SGHNT, CDR2 YENEEA, per germline. CDR3 in amino acids: CASSLGGTASTEAFF. The CDR3 coding sequence is TGTGCCAGCAGCTTAGGGGGGACAGCTTCCACTGAAGCTTTCTTT. The variable domain in full, with the rest retrieved from reference TRBV11-3 and TRBJ1-1, is EAGVVQSPRYKIIEKKQPVAFWCNPISGHNTLYWYLQNLGQGPELLIRYENEEAVDDSQLPKDRFSAERLKGVDSTLKIQPAELGDSAVYLCASSLGGTASTEAFFGQGTRLTVV.

The chain is built from TRBV6-5 and TRBJ1-3, with a possible D match to TRBD1 (5 bases). V was clipped by 4 bases and J by 0 bases, with 7 bases between them. The germline gives CDR1 MNHEY, CDR2 SVGAGI. This CDR3 contains 14 residues. The CDR3 spells CASSSTASGNTIYF. The CDR3 bases are TGTGCCAGCAGTTCGACAGCCTCTGGAAACACCATATATTTT.

This sequence joins TRBV6-6 and TRBJ1-4, with D possibly TRBD1 on 5 matching bases. Germline V gene data show CDR1 as MNHNY and CDR2 as SVGAGI (reference sequence). The CDR3 is 14 amino acids. V dropped 2 bases and J dropped 7 bases, with 11 bases sitting between them. Here the CDR3 reads CASSYMAGLEKLFF. CDR3 coding DNA: TGTGCCAGCAGTTACATGGCAGGGCTTGAAAAACTGTTTTTT.

The chain joins TRBV28 to TRBJ2-3, with 7 positions matching TRBD2. The V segment lost 2 bases and the J segment 7 bases; nucleotides outside the gene matches: 6. Germline lookup yields CDR1 MDHEN and CDR2 SYDVKM. The CDR3 runs to 14 residues. CDR3 bases: TGTGCCAGCAGTTTACTAGCGGTACTCAATACGCAGTATTTT. It specifies CASSLLAVLNTQYF.

V gene TRBV29-1 combines with J gene TRBJ2-4, with D unclear. The CDR3 consists of 16 residues. The germline V gene has CDR1 SQVTM and CDR2 ANQGSEA. V was pared by 4 bases and J by 0 bases, with 16 bases between. The CDR3 coding sequence is TGCAGCGTTGGGGTAGAGGCGGAACTAGCCAAAAACATTCAGTACTTC. Its protein is CSVGVEAELAKNIQYF. The whole variable domain, remainder taken from reference TRBV29-1 and TRBJ2-4, is SAVISQKPSRDICQRGTSLTIQCQVDSQVTMMFWYRQQPGQSLTLIATANQGSEATYESGFVIDKFPISRPNLTFSTLTVSNMSPEDSSIYLCSVGVEAELAKNIQYFGAGTRLSVL.

The chain uses TRBV3-1 (or the pseudogene TRBV3-2) and TRBJ2-1; maybe TRBD2 (6 bases). Trimming left V 0 bases short and J 0 bases short, with 9 bases between. The CDR3 contains 16 residues. Germline values: CDR1 LGHDT, CDR2 YNNKEL (reference sequence). CDR3 DNA: TGTGCCAGCAGCCAAGAGGCGGGGTACTCCTACAATGAGCAGTTCTTC. It codes for CASSQEAGYSYNEQFF.